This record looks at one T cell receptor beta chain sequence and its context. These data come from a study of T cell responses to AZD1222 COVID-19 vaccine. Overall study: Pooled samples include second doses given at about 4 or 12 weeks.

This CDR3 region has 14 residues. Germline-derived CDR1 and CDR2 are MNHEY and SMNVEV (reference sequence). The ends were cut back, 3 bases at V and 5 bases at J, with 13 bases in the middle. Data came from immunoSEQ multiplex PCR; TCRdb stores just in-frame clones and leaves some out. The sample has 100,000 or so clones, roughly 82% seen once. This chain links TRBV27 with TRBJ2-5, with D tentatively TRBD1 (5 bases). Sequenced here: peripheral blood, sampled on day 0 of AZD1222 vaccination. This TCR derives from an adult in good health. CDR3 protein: CASSFSGWGETQYF. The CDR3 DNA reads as TGTGCCAGCAGTTTTTCAGGGTGGGGTGAGACCCAGTACTTC.